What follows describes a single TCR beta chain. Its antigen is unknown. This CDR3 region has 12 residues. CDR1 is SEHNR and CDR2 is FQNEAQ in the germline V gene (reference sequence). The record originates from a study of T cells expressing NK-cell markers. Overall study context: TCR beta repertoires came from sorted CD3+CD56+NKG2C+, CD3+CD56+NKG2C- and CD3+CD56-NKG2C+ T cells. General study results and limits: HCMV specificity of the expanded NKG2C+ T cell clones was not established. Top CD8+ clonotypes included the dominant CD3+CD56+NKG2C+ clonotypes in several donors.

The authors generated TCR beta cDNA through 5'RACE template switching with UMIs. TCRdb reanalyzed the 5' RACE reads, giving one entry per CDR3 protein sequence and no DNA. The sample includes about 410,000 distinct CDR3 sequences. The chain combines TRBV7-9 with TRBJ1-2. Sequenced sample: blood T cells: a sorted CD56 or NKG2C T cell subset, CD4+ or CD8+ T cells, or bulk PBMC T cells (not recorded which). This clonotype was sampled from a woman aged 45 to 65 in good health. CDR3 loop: CASSQGNYGYTF.